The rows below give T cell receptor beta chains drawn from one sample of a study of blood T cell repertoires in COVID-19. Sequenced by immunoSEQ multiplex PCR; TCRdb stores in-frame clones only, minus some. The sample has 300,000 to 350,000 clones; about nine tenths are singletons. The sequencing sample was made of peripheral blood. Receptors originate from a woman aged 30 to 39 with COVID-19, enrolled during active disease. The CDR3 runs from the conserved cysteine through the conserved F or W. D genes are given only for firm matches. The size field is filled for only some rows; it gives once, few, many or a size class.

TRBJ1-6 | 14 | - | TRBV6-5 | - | CASSRTPRGSPLHF | TGTGCCAGCAGCCGCACCCCGCGAGGCTCACCCCTCCACTTT
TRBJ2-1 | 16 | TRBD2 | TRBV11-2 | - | CASSPRGGLVRNEQFF | TGTGCCAGCAGCCCCCGGGGGGGTTTAGTTCGCAATGAGCAGTTCTTC
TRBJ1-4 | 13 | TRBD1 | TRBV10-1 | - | CATRQGAGEKLFF | TGCGCCACCAGACAGGGGGCGGGTGAAAAACTGTTTTTT
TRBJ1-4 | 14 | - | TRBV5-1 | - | CASSYDRPGEKLFF | TGCGCCAGCAGCTACGACAGGCCGGGCGAAAAACTGTTTTTT
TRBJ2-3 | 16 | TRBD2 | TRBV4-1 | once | CASSQEGGGVVDTQYF | TGCGCCAGCAGCCAAGAGGGTGGGGGGGTTGTGGATACGCAGTATTTT
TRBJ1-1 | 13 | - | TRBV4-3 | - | CASSQDRRTEAFF | TGCGCCAGCAGCCAAGACAGGCGCACTGAAGCTTTCTTT
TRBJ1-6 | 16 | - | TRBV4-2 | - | CASSQETLQGNSPLHF | TGTGCCAGCAGCCAAGAAACTTTGCAGGGTAATTCACCCCTCCACTTT
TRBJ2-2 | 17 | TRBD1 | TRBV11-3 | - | CASSFTGQGLRTGELFF | TGTGCCAGCAGCTTTACGGGACAGGGTCTTAGGACCGGGGAGCTGTTTTTT
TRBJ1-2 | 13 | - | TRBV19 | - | CASTKTDNYGYTF | TGTGCCAGTACTAAGACAGATAACTATGGCTACACCTTC
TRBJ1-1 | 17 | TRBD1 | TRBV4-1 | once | CASSRGQGTGGDTEAFF | TGCGCCAGCAGCCGAGGACAGGGGACGGGAGGGGACACTGAAGCTTTCTTT
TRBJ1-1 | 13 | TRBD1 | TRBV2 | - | CASSADRGTEAFF | TGTGCCAGCAGCGCAGACAGGGGCACTGAAGCTTTCTTT
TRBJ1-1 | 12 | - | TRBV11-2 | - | CASSQEISEAFF | TGTGCCAGCAGCCAAGAGATTTCCGAAGCTTTCTTT
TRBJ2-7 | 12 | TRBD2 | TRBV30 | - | CAWTGLVGEQYF | TGTGCCTGGACAGGACTAGTGGGTGAGCAGTACTTC
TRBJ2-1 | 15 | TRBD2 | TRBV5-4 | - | CASSLPGLASNEQFF | TGTGCCAGCAGCTTACCGGGACTAGCATCCAATGAGCAGTTCTTC
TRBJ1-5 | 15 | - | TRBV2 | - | CASSEEGTSNQPQHF | TGTGCCAGCAGTGAGGAGGGGACTAGCAATCAGCCCCAGCATTTT
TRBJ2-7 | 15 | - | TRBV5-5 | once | CASSLSQGYAREQYF | TGTGCCAGCAGCCTATCCCAGGGGTATGCTAGGGAGCAGTACTTC